The 19 T cell receptor beta chains given below trace back to one sample, sequenced in a study of cytomegalovirus exposure and HLA in healthy donors. PCR employed 60 Vbeta and 13 Jbeta primers. Sequencing was performed with immunoSEQ multiplex PCR; in TCRdb, only in-frame clones are kept and a portion is missing. The profile covers some 74,000 clones, with 60% to 75% appearing a single time and about 20% taken by the ten largest. Specimen: PBMCs. The receptors stem from a man aged 35 to 55 in good health and CMV-seropositive.

This clone showed up just a few times. The chain uses TRBV19 and TRBJ2-1, with 14 bases fitting TRBD2. In germline, CDR1 is LNHDA, CDR2 SQIVND (reference sequence). V dropped 7 bases and J dropped 10; count of bases not matched to a gene: 9. The CDR3 has 15 residues. In DNA, the CDR3 is TGTGCCAGTACCGTGACTAGCGGGGGGGCTCGGGAGCAGTTCTTC. It encodes CASTVTSGGAREQFF.

CDR3: CASSYIGTSGGYEQYF. The CDR3 region has the DNA TGTGCCAGCAGCTATATTGGGACTAGCGGGGGCTACGAGCAGTACTTC. The chain uses TRBV7-2 and TRBJ2-5; 14 nucleotides line up with TRBD2. The J call is doubtful: the DNA matches TRBJ2-7 better. Per the germline V gene, CDR1 is SGHTA and CDR2 is FQGNSA. This CDR3 contains 16 residues.

The chain has TRBV30 and TRBJ1-5; weak D call: TRBD1 (6 bases). The V end was cut by 4 bases, the J end by 3 bases, with 19 bases between. Per germline, CDR1 GTSNPN and CDR2 SVGIG (reference sequence). This CDR3 comprises 16 residues. CDR3 bases: TGTGCCTGGACCCCGCCCGGGGGGCTCATCAATCAGCCCCAGCATTTT. Encoded protein: CAWTPPGGLINQPQHF. Together with reference TRBV30 and TRBJ1-5, the CDR3 gives the full variable domain: SQTIHQWPATLVQPVGSPLSLECTVEGTSNPNLYWYRQAAGRGLQLLFYSVGIGQISSEVPQNLSASRPQDRQFILSSKKLLLSDSGFYLCAWTPPGGLINQPQHFGDGTRLSIL.

The chain links TRBV15 to TRBJ2-7; 9 positions match TRBD1. CDR1 is LNHNV, CDR2 YYDKDF, per germline (reference sequence). The V gene end was trimmed by 4 bases and the J gene end by 5 bases; junction bases not matched to a gene: 9. The CDR3 totals 15 residues. The CDR3 reads CATSTGTGYLHEQYF. CDR3 coding DNA: TGTGCCACCAGCACCGGGACAGGGTATCTGCACGAGCAGTACTTC.

The CDR3 loop is CASRWYRDGPYEQYF. In DNA, the CDR3 is TGTGCCAGCAGATGGTACAGGGATGGCCCCTACGAGCAGTACTTC. The chain joins TRBV2 to TRBJ2-7; weak D call: TRBD1 (6 bases). The V and J ends lost 6 bases and 2 bases respectively, with 17 bases between them. The CDR3 has 15 amino acids. The germline gives CDR1 SNHLY, CDR2 FYNNEI. Supplemented by reference TRBV2 and TRBJ2-7, the full variable domain reads EPEVTQTPSHQVTQMGQEVILRCVPISNHLYFYWYRQILGQKVEFLVSFYNNEISEKSEIFDDQFSVERPDGSNFTLKIRSTKLEDSAMYFCASRWYRDGPYEQYFGPGTRLTVT.

The V gene is TRBV15, the J gene TRBJ2-7; TRBD1 might be the D (5 bases). The germline gives CDR1 LNHNV, CDR2 YYDKDF (reference sequence). Trimming removed 5 bases at V and 0 bases at J, with 17 bases between. The CDR3 extends over 16 amino acids. The CDR3 nucleotides read TGTGCCACCAGCGCTAAGGGGAAGGCAAGCTCCTACGAGCAGTACTTC. Residues: CATSAKGKASSYEQYF.

This sequence joins TRBV4-1 and TRBJ1-3, with TRBD1 matching 8 bases. The CDR3 length is 14 residues. Germline V gene lookup returns CDR1 MGHRA and CDR2 YSYEKL. J lost 6 bases, V lost 4 bases, and 5 bases had no gene match. The CDR3 DNA sequence: TGCGCCAGCAGCCGACCAGGGGGCGAAAACACCATATATTTT. Residues: CASSRPGGENTIYF.

In the case of this clone: The same CDR3 can be traced to other DNA sequences in this sample. The J gene is TRBJ2-3, the V gene TRBV5-1, with D possibly matching TRBD2 (6 bases). The V gene lost 0 bases and the J gene lost 3 bases, with 11 bases spanning the gap. Per germline, CDR1 SGHRS and CDR2 YFSETQ. CDR3 size: 15 residues. The chain's CDR3 is CASSLGGGGTDTQYF. The CDR3, as DNA: TGCGCCAGCAGCTTGGGTGGGGGAGGTACAGATACGCAGTATTTT.

The rearrangement joins TRBV19 to TRBJ1-1; D remains ambiguous. This CDR3 contains 15 residues. Germline V gene lookup returns CDR1 LNHDA and CDR2 SQIVND (reference sequence). The V gene lost 5 bases and the J gene lost 0 bases, with 13 bases spanning the gap. CDR3 amino acids: CASSLGSGMNTEAFF. Written as DNA, the CDR3 is TGTGCCAGTAGTCTGGGTTCGGGGATGAACACTGAAGCTTTCTTT.

This rearrangement joins TRBV27 to TRBJ2-7, with 7 bases aligning to TRBD1. This CDR3 comprises 15 residues. Germline CDR1 MNHEY, CDR2 SMNVEV (reference sequence). The J segment lost 3 bases and the V segment lost 6 bases, leaving 11 bases of the junction unmatched. CDR3 DNA: TGTGCCAGCAGCCCTAGGGGGCTCAGGATCTACGAGCAGTACTTC. Protein: CASSPRGLRIYEQYF.

This chain uses TRBV12-5 with TRBJ2-1; D is perhaps TRBD2 (5 bases). Trimming took off 1 base at V and 9 bases at J, with 13 bases between the two ends. The CDR3 length is 14 residues. The germline V gene encodes CDR1 LGHNT and CDR2 FRNRAP. The CDR3 loop reads CASGLDSLGGEQFF. In DNA form, the CDR3 reads TGTGCTAGTGGTTTGGACTCGCTTGGAGGTGAGCAGTTCTTC.

The rearrangement links TRBV27 to TRBJ1-4; D perhaps matches TRBD1 (6 bases). Between the trimmed V and J ends, which lost 5 bases and 5 bases, there was a span of 15 bases. Looked up from germline, CDR1 is MNHEY and CDR2 is SMNVEV (reference sequence). The CDR3 length is 15 residues. The CDR3 sequence is CASSLGIQGNEKLFF. CDR3 coding DNA: TGTGCCAGCAGTCTTGGGATACAGGGAAATGAAAAACTGTTTTTT.

J is TRBJ1-2 and V is TRBV5-1; no reliable D call. From germline, CDR1 is SGHRS and CDR2 YFSETQ. CDR3 length: 16 amino acids. Deletions cut 0 bases from V and 6 bases from J, with 18 bases between. CDR3 in DNA: TGCGCCAGCAGCTTGGATGGCGCGTTCCTCGGGGATGGCTACACCTTC. It translates to CASSLDGAFLGDGYTF.

V usage is TRBV21-1 and J usage is TRBJ2-7; the D call in the table, TRBD1, was not verified against the DNA. TRBV21-1 is given as a pseudogene. The CDR3 runs 15 residues. CDR3 in amino acids: CASSPRPGQGWEQYF. CDR3 nucleotides: TGTGCCAGCAGCCCCCGTCCGGGACAGGGGTGGGAGCAGTACTTC.

The rearrangement uses TRBV30 and TRBJ1-6; D is unclear. CDR1 is GTSNPN and CDR2 is SVGIG in the germline V gene (reference sequence). The V gene lost 5 bases and the J gene lost 12 bases, with 14 bases spanning the gap. The CDR3 contains 12 residues. The CDR3 here is CAWHQTGRPLHF. CDR3 sequence (DNA): TGTGCCTGGCACCAAACGGGAAGACCCCTCCACTTT.

The gene calls are TRBV5-1 and TRBJ1-4; no reliable D call. This CDR3 region has 15 residues. Germline CDR1 and CDR2: SGHRS and YFSETQ. The V end lost 0 bases, the J end lost 5 bases, and 11 bases lay between the germline ends. The DNA for the CDR3 is TGCGCCAGCAGCTTGGAAACAGAAGTAAATGAAAAACTGTTTTTT. It codes for CASSLETEVNEKLFF.

This sequence joins TRBV9 and TRBJ2-1; a possible D gene is TRBD2 (7 bases). Germline V gene data show CDR1 as SGDLS and CDR2 as YYNGEE. The CDR3 runs to 15 residues. V was shortened by 3 bases and J by 5 bases, with 15 bases between the two germline ends. The CDR3 is CASSEGGTYHNEQFF. CDR3 nucleotide sequence: TGTGCCAGCAGCGAGGGGGGGACCTACCACAATGAGCAGTTCTTC.

The CDR3: CATSRDRGAGGNQETQYF. CDR3 DNA: TGTGCCACCAGCAGAGATCGGGGCGCGGGGGGTAACCAAGAGACCCAGTACTTC. The chain joins TRBV15 to TRBJ2-5; 8 bases are a match to TRBD2. In germline, CDR1 is LNHNV, CDR2 YYDKDF (reference sequence). This CDR3 has 18 residues. V shed 0 bases and J 0 bases; nucleotides not matched to a gene: 9.

This sequence joins TRBV1 and TRBJ2-2; the tabulated D call, TRBD2, remains unverified against the DNA. TRBV1 constitutes a pseudogene. This CDR3 spans 18 amino acids. The CDR3 here is CTSSQEESDTRGSGELFF. Here the CDR3 DNA reads TGCACCAGCAGCCAAGAGGAATCAGACACGAGAGGGTCCGGGGAGCTGTTTTTT.